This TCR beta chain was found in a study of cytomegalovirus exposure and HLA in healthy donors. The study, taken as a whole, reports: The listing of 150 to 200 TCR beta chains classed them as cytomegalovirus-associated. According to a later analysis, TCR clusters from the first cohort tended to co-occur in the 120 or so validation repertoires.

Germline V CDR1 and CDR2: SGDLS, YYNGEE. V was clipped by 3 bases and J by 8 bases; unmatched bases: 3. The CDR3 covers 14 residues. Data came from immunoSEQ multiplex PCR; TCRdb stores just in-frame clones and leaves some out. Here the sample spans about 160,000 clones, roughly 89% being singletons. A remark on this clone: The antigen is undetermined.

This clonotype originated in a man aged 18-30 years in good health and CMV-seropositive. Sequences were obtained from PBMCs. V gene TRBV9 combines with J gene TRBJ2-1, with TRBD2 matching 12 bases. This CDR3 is CASSGLAGADEQFF. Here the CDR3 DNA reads TGTGCCAGCAGCGGACTAGCGGGAGCTGATGAGCAGTTCTTC.